The text below deals with one T cell receptor beta chain. The antigen is undetermined. The germline gives CDR1 SQVTM, CDR2 ANQGSEA. V was trimmed by 6 bases and J by 0 bases, leaving 11 bases between them. The CDR3 loop spans 13 amino acids. The data were obtained in a study of cytomegalovirus exposure and HLA in healthy donors. General study findings and limits: There were some public TCRs occurring in many donors, but most TCR sequences were rare. Testing in vitro showed three CMV-associated chains specific for CMV antigens. Certain sequence variants were highly shared and formed a cluster, and this cluster was likely a sequencing artifact.

13 Jbeta primers and 60 Vbeta primers were used for the PCR. Assay used: immunoSEQ multiplex PCR; TCRdb lists only in-frame clones, some missing. This sample has some 120,000 clones, with about four fifths found just once. The chain recombines TRBV29-1 with TRBJ1-1, with D hard to call. Specimen: PBMCs. This TCR was recovered from a woman aged 18 to 35 in good health and CMV-seronegative. The CDR3 spells CSVSGRLNTEAFF. The CDR3 DNA reads TGCAGCGTGTCGGGTCGATTGAACACTGAAGCTTTCTTT.